The clone carrying this T cell receptor (beta chain) was detected a few times. The antigen remains undetermined. The sample comes from a study of breast tumors, draining lymph nodes, adjacent tissues. Study conclusions and caveats: Tumors had less TCR diversity than lymph nodes, more than nontumor tissue. Tumor and nontumor repertoires were significantly more similar in luminal-like than in basal-like breast cancer.

The CDR3 is made up of 19 amino acids. V was pared by 5 bases and J by 2 bases, with 28 bases between. CDR1 and CDR2 from the germline V gene are SGHVS and FQNEAQ. In TCRdb, the multiplex PCR reads were re-called with MiXCR into one record per CDR3 protein. The sample includes tens of thousands of distinct CDR3 sequences, 36% of them seen just once. Material for sequencing was breast tumor tissue. This TCR came from a female donor with breast cancer. Some clones in this sample may be carry-over from other donors' samples. V is TRBV7-8 and J is TRBJ2-7; D unclear. The CDR3 sequence is CASSKRRVSFGRSTYEQYF. The CDR3 coding sequence is TGTGCCAGCAGCAAACGACGGGTTTCGTTTGGGCGTTCCACCTACGAGCAGTACTTC.